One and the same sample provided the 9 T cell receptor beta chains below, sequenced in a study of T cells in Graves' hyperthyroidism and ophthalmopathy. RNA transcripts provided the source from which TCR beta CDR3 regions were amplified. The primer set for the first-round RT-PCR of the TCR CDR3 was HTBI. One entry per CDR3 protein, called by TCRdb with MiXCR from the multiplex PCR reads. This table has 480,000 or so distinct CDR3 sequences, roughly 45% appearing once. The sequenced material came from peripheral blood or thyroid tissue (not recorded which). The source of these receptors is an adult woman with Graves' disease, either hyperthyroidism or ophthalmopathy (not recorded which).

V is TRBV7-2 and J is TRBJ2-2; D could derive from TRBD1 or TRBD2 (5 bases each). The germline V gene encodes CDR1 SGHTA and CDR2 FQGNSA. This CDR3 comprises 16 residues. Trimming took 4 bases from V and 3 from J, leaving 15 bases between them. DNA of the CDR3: TGTGCCAGCAGCTCCTGGACCGGGGCCGACACCGGGGAGCTGTTTTTT. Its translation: CASSSWTGADTGELFF. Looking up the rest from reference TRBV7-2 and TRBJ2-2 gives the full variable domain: GAGVSQSPSNKVTEKGKDVELRCDPISGHTALYWYRQSLGQGLEFLIYFQGNSAPDKSGLPSDRFSAERTGGSVSTLTIQRTQQEDSAVYLCASSSWTGADTGELFFGEGSRLTVL.

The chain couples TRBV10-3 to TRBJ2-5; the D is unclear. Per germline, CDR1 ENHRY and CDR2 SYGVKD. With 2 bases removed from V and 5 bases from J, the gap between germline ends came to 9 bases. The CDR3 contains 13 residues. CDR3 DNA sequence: TGTGCCATCAGTGAGGAGGATTGGGAGACCCAGTACTTC. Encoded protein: CAISEEDWETQYF.

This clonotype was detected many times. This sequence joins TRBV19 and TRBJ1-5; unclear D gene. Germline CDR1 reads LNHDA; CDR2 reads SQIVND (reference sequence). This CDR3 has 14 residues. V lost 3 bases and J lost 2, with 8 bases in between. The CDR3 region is CASSIERGNQPQHF. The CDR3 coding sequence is TGTGCCAGTAGTATTGAACGCGGCAATCAGCCCCAGCATTTT.

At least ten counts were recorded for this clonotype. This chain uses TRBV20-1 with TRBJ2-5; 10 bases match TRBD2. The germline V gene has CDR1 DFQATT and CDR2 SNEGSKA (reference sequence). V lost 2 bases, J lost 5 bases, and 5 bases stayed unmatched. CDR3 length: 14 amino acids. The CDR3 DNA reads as TGCAGTGCTAGAAGGCTAGCGGGAGCGGAGACCCAGTACTTC. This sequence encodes CSARRLAGAETQYF.

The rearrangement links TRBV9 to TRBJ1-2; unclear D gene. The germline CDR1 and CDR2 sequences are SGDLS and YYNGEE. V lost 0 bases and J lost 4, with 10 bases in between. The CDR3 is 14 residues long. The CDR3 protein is CASSVDDRGYGYTF. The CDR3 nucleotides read TGTGCCAGCAGCGTAGACGATAGAGGCTATGGCTACACCTTC.

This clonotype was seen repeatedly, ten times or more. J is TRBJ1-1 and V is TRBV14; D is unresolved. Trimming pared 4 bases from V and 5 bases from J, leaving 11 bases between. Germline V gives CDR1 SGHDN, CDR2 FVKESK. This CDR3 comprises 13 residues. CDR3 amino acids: CASSLNLRTEAFF. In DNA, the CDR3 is TGTGCCAGCAGCCTTAATCTGCGGACTGAAGCTTTCTTT.

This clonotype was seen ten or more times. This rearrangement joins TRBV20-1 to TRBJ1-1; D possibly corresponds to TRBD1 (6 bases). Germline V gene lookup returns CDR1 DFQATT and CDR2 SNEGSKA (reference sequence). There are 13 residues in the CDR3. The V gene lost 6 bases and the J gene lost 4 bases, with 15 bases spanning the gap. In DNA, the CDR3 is TGCAGTGCCCCGGGGGCTATCGTCACTGAAGCTTTCTTT. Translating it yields CSAPGAIVTEAFF.

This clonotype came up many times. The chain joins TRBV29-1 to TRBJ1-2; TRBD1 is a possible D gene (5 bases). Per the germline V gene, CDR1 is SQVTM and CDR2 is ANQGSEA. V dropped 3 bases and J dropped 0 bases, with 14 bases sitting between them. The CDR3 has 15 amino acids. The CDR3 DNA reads TGCAGCGTTGACCTATGGACATCCTCTAACTATGGCTACACCTTC. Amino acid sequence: CSVDLWTSSNYGYTF.

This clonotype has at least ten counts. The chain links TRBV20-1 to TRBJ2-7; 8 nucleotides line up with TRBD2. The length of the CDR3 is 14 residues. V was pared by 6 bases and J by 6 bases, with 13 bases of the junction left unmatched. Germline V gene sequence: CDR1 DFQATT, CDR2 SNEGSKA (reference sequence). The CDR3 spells CSAATGTRGSEQYF. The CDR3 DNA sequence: TGCAGTGCCGCAACCGGGACTAGGGGCTCCGAGCAGTACTTC.